This T cell receptor (beta chain) comes out of a study of response to subunit inactivated influenza vaccine. Study findings and constraints: Authors proposed each seasonal influenza vaccination draws in few new T cells.

CDR3 size: 13 residues. In germline, CDR1 is MGHDK, CDR2 SYGVNS. The V gene lost 4 bases and the J gene lost 8 bases, with 12 bases spanning the gap. TCRdb fed the RT-PCR reads into MiXCR, producing one record per CDR3 protein. The sample carries around 170,000 distinct CDR3 sequences, roughly 10% recorded once. There are a few counts of this clonotype. Its antigen is unidentified. This chain joins TRBV25-1 and TRBJ2-4, with D maybe TRBD1 (6 bases). The origin of this receptor is a man between 50 and 75 years old who received an inactivated influenza vaccine. Specimen: CD8+ T cells sorted from PBMCs, collected less than 30 months after vaccination. Here the CDR3 DNA reads TGTGCCAGCAGTGGGGGGCTTGAGGACATTCAGTACTTC. Residues: CASSGGLEDIQYF.